The present T cell receptor beta chain was sequenced within a study of T cell responses to AZD1222 COVID-19 vaccine. Germline CDR1 and CDR2: SEHNR and FQNEAQ (reference sequence). The CDR3 is 15 residues long. Between the trimmed V and J ends, which lost 4 bases and 1 base, there was a span of 11 bases. Sequencing used immunoSEQ multiplex PCR; TCRdb keeps in-frame clones, though not all of them. The table shows around 180,000 clones, with approximately 90% occurring only once. The TCR originated in an adult in good health. The chain links TRBV7-9 to TRBJ1-3; D is perhaps TRBD1 (5 bases). Specimen: peripheral blood, collected on day 0 of AZD1222 vaccination. CDR3 sequence (DNA): TGTGCCAGCAGCTCTGGGACGGGATCTGGAAACACCATATATTTT. As protein: CASSSGTGSGNTIYF.